The 24 T cell receptor beta chains presented below share a single source sample, sequenced in a study of blood T cell repertoires in COVID-19 (dated by TCRdb to 2020 to 2021). To prepare the library, the immunoSEQ multiplex PCR assay was applied. TCRdb took this table from immuneACCESS and kept in-frame rearrangements with V and J called. Such tables lack part of the clones; where checked against another copy, unresolved V genes explain under half of the gap, and the rest is unexplained. Recorded for this sample are 200,000 to 250,000 clones; approximately 80% of them occurred a single time. Less than 2% of the sample belongs to the ten largest clones. The material sequenced was PBMCs or T cells enriched from blood (not recorded which). Receptor source: a man aged 55 to 70 who had recovered from COVID-19.

This clone was found a few times. The chain has TRBV7-2 and TRBJ2-2; D possibly corresponds to TRBD1 (7 bases). Germline V CDR1 and CDR2: SGHTA, FQGNSA. V gave up 0 bases and J gave up 5 bases, with 16 bases separating them. The CDR3 covers 17 residues. Here the CDR3 reads CASSLAFGRGATGELFF. CDR3 nucleotides: TGTGCCAGCAGCTTAGCCTTCGGCAGGGGGGCGACCGGGGAGCTGTTTTTT.

V usage is TRBV7-2 and J usage is TRBJ2-1; possible D gene TRBD2, 6 bases. The V end was cut by 3 bases, the J end by 12 bases, with 15 bases between. The CDR3 is 13 residues long. CDR1 is SGHTA, CDR2 FQGNSA, per germline. The CDR3 protein is CASSFLIGRGQFF. CDR3 coding DNA: TGTGCCAGCAGCTTTTTGATAGGGCGGGGGCAGTTCTTC.

This chain joins TRBV4-2 and TRBJ1-3; no clear D. The V and J ends lost 0 bases and 4 bases respectively, with 13 bases between them. The CDR3 has 16 amino acids. Germline-derived CDR1 and CDR2 are LGHNA and YNFKEQ. CDR3 loop: CASSQDLEGFGNTIYF. The CDR3 bases are TGTGCCAGCAGCCAAGATTTAGAGGGCTTCGGAAACACCATATATTTT.

The chain joins TRBV6-2 or TRBV6-3 to TRBJ1-5, with D perhaps TRBD1 (5 bases). Germline lookup yields CDR1 MNHEY and CDR2 SVGEGT. Trimming cost V 2 bases and J 5 bases, with 7 bases left between them. The CDR3 covers 13 residues. Here the CDR3 DNA reads TGTGCCAGCAGTTACACGACAGATCAGCCCCAGCATTTT. Translation: CASSYTTDQPQHF.

The chain joins TRBV5-1 to TRBJ2-6; 7 bases match TRBD1. The CDR3 covers 21 residues. CDR1 is SGHRS and CDR2 is YFSETQ in the germline V gene. Unmatched junction bases numbered 18, after V lost 1 base and J lost 2 bases. CDR3 region: CASSLRGPTTGSLAGANVLTF. CDR3 in DNA: TGCGCCAGCAGCTTGAGGGGGCCTACGACAGGGTCCCTTGCTGGGGCCAACGTCCTGACTTTC.

The chain uses TRBV13 and TRBJ1-5; a possible D gene is TRBD1 (6 bases). The germline V gene has CDR1 PRHDT and CDR2 FYEKMQ (reference sequence). The CDR3 spans 15 residues. V shed 0 bases and J shed 4 bases, with 10 bases lying between them. In DNA, the CDR3 is TGTGCCAGCAGCTTAGGTAAACAGGGAAATCAGCCCCAGCATTTT. It specifies CASSLGKQGNQPQHF.

The rearrangement links TRBV5-1 to TRBJ2-1; D gene ambiguous. Germline V gene data show CDR1 as SGHRS and CDR2 as YFSETQ. Between the trimmed V and J ends, which lost 3 bases and 8 bases, there was a span of 12 bases. This CDR3 region has 13 residues. The CDR3 region is CASSYFGGDEQFF. The CDR3 nucleotides are TGCGCCAGCAGCTACTTTGGCGGCGATGAGCAGTTCTTC.

The chain recombines TRBV5-8 with TRBJ1-6; possibly TRBD1 for D (5 bases). This CDR3 is 13 amino acids long. V lost 1 base and J 7 bases, leaving 6 bases between the germline ends. CDR1 SGHTS and CDR2 YDEGEE come from the germline V gene. The CDR3 reads CASSLRGNSPLHF. The CDR3 DNA follows: TGTGCCAGCAGCTTGCGGGGGAATTCACCCCTCCACTTT.

V gene TRBV5-5 combines with J gene TRBJ2-7; 9 nucleotides line up with TRBD1. This CDR3 has 14 amino acids. Germline V gene lookup returns CDR1 SGHKS and CDR2 YYEKEE (reference sequence). V gave up 2 bases and J gave up 4 bases; unmatched junction bases: 4. The CDR3 nucleotides read TGTGCCAGCAGCTTTGGGACAGGGCGGTACGAGCAGTACTTC. It translates to CASSFGTGRYEQYF.

The rearrangement joins TRBV7-8 to TRBJ1-5; D perhaps matches TRBD1 (6 bases). In germline, CDR1 is SGHVS, CDR2 FQNEAQ. CDR3 length: 14 amino acids. Trimming cost V 1 base and J 4 bases, with 8 bases left between them. The CDR3 DNA reads as TGTGCCAGCAGCTTAGTAGGGGGAAATCAGCCCCAGCATTTT. It yields the protein CASSLVGGNQPQHF. The whole variable domain, remainder taken from reference TRBV7-8 and TRBJ1-5, is GAGVSQSPRYKVAKRGQDVALRCDPISGHVSLFWYQQALGQGPEFLTYFQNEAQLDKSGLPSDRFFAERPEGSVSTLKIQRTQQEDSAVYLCASSLVGGNQPQHFGDGTRLSIL.

This clone was counted between two and nine times. V and J are TRBV18 and TRBJ2-5, with D perhaps matching TRBD2 (6 bases). The CDR3 extends over 14 amino acids. Deletions cut 7 bases from V and 4 bases from J, with 16 bases between. Germline CDR1 reads KGHSH; CDR2 reads LQKENI. CDR3 protein: CASFSPNGGETQYF. In DNA, the CDR3 is TGTGCCAGCTTCTCACCCAACGGGGGAGAGACCCAGTACTTC.

This clone is a singleton in its sample. The chain is built from TRBV7-3 and TRBJ1-2; D is undetermined. Trimming cost V 3 bases and J 3 bases, with 8 bases left between them. The germline V gene has CDR1 SGHTA and CDR2 FQGTGA. The CDR3 extends over 13 amino acids. DNA of the CDR3: TGTGCCAGCAGCTTGGGGAGCGACTATGGCTACACCTTC. Its translation is CASSLGSDYGYTF. The full variable domain, with the rest looked up from reference TRBV7-3 and TRBJ1-2, is GAGVSQTPSNKVTEKGKYVELRCDPISGHTALYWYRQSLGQGPEFLIYFQGTGAADDSGLPNDRFFAVRPEGSVSTLKIQRTERGDSAVYLCASSLGSDYGYTFGSGTRLTVV.

V gene TRBV28 combines with J gene TRBJ1-1; 7 bases align to TRBD1. CDR1 is MDHEN, CDR2 SYDVKM, per germline. Trimming took 3 bases from V and 2 from J; bases not matched to a gene: 6. The CDR3 consists of 15 residues. CDR3 sequence (DNA): TGTGCCAGCAGTTTTCAGGGGGTGTTTAACACTGAAGCTTTCTTT. It codes for CASSFQGVFNTEAFF.

In this sample, this clone turned up once. Here the CDR3 DNA reads TGTGCCAGCAGCCACCGGGACTCAAGAAACTATGGCTACACCTTC. Translated: CASSHRDSRNYGYTF. The genes are TRBV7-9 and TRBJ1-2; D is possibly TRBD1 (5 bases). This CDR3 has 15 amino acids. CDR1 is SEHNR, CDR2 FQNEAQ, per germline (reference sequence). V lost 5 bases and J lost 2, with 15 bases in between.

The chain links TRBV13 to TRBJ1-1; 9 bases line up with TRBD1. CDR1 and CDR2 (germline): PRHDT, FYEKMQ (reference sequence). V trimming: 6 bases; J trimming: 10 bases; junction bases outside the gene matches: 12. The CDR3 length is 14 residues. The CDR3 DNA sequence: TGTGCCAGCAGGCGACAGGGGGAAAATCGTAGAGCTTTCTTT. This gives the protein CASRRQGENRRAFF.

The rearrangement links TRBV27 to TRBJ2-7; 7 bases are a match to TRBD1. The CDR3 runs to 14 residues. V shed 2 bases, J shed 6 bases, and the junction held 7 bases outside the gene matches. CDR1 MNHEY and CDR2 SMNVEV come from the germline V gene (reference sequence). DNA of the CDR3: TGTGCCAGCAGTTTAATATGGGACAGCGTCGAGCAGTACTTC. The encoded protein is CASSLIWDSVEQYF.

V usage is TRBV19 and J usage is TRBJ2-1; a possible D gene is TRBD1 (6 bases). This CDR3 has 16 amino acids. CDR1 is LNHDA, CDR2 SQIVND, per germline (reference sequence). Trimming removed 8 bases from V and 8 bases from J, with 25 bases in between. The chain's CDR3 is CASGRYTGTTHDEQFF. The CDR3 nucleotides are TGTGCCAGTGGCAGATATACCGGGACAACACATGATGAGCAGTTCTTC.

J is TRBJ2-3 and V is TRBV19; D is uncertain. The CDR3 has 14 residues. Germline CDR1 LNHDA, CDR2 SQIVND (reference sequence). Trimming left V 7 bases short and J 6 bases short, with 17 bases between. CDR3 protein: CASTSGPTWDTQYF. The DNA of the CDR3 is TGTGCCAGTACATCAGGCCCCACCTGGGATACGCAGTATTTT.

This chain links TRBV5-1 with TRBJ2-7, with D perhaps matching TRBD1 (5 bases). Germline V lookup: CDR1 SGHRS, CDR2 YFSETQ. V dropped 5 bases and J dropped 2 bases, with 11 bases sitting between them. There are 13 residues in the CDR3. The CDR3: CASSFGQAYEQYF. The CDR3 DNA follows: TGCGCCAGCAGTTTCGGACAAGCCTACGAGCAGTACTTC.

The J gene is TRBJ1-2, the V gene TRBV4-3, with 7 bases that match TRBD1. The CDR3 length is 16 residues. CDR1 is LGHNA, CDR2 YSLEER, per germline. V shed 2 bases and J 4 bases; nucleotides not matched to a gene: 10. CDR3: CASSQQGGILIYGYTF. CDR3 sequence (DNA): TGCGCCAGCAGCCAACAAGGGGGCATTTTGATCTATGGCTACACCTTC.

This rearrangement joins TRBV29-1 to TRBJ2-3, with a possible D match to TRBD1 (5 bases). Per the germline V gene, CDR1 is SQVTM and CDR2 is ANQGSEA. V shed 2 bases and J shed 3 bases, with 6 bases lying between them. The CDR3 totals 12 residues. Written as DNA, the CDR3 is TGCAGCGTTGAAAAGGGGACAGATACGCAGTATTTT. Amino acids: CSVEKGTDTQYF.

This clone was seen once. The junction departs from germline at one end; a sequencing error may be responsible. The chain carries TRBV7-7 and TRBJ1-1; D is ambiguous. The CDR3 is made up of 13 amino acids. Germline-derived CDR1 and CDR2 are SSHAT and FNYEAQ (reference sequence). The CDR3 loop is CASSPQPNTEAFF. The CDR3 bases are TGTGCTAGCAGCCCACAACCGAACACTGAAGCTTTCTTT.

V gene TRBV11-2 combines with J gene TRBJ1-2; D gene unclear. This CDR3 is 12 amino acids long. V was pared by 5 bases and J by 5 bases, with 9 bases between. Per germline, CDR1 SGHAT and CDR2 FQNNGV. CDR3 amino acids: CASSPREYGYTF. DNA of the CDR3: TGTGCCAGCAGCCCCCGGGAATATGGCTACACCTTC. The whole variable domain, remainder taken from reference TRBV11-2 and TRBJ1-2, is EAGVAQSPRYKIIEKRQSVAFWCNPISGHATLYWYQQILGQGPKLLIQFQNNGVVDDSQLPKDRFSAERLKGVDSTLKIQPAKLEDSAVYLCASSPREYGYTFGSGTRLTVV.

CDR3 region: CAWSDQAGGELFF. The CDR3 DNA follows: TGTGCCTGGAGTGACCAGGCTGGAGGGGAGCTGTTTTTT. The chain links TRBV30 to TRBJ2-2; D unresolved. The germline V and J ends were trimmed by 1 base and 8 bases, with 11 bases remaining between them. Germline loops: CDR1 GTSNPN, CDR2 SVGIG (reference sequence). This CDR3 contains 13 residues.